The 8 T cell receptor beta chains reported below all come from one sample, sequenced in a study of beta chain features in type 1 diabetes. Of the isolated RNA, all was reverse transcribed, and so the sequenced material was expressed TCRB transcripts. Here immunoSEQ multiplex PCR was the method, and the copy in TCRdb shows in-frame clones only, minus some. This sample has just over 150,000 clones, with around 10% found just once. Sequencing was performed on central memory CD4+ T cells from blood. The receptor set was obtained from a man aged 18 to 29 in good health.

The chain links TRBV5-1 to TRBJ2-1; 7 bases are shared with TRBD1. Germline V gene lookup returns CDR1 SGHRS and CDR2 YFSETQ. This CDR3 is 16 amino acids long. Trimming removed 5 bases from V and 6 bases from J; junction bases left unmatched: 14. CDR3 nucleotides: TGCGCCAGCAGGCTGGACGGACAGGAAGGCTCCAATGAGCAGTTCTTC. Protein sequence: CASRLDGQEGSNEQFF.

This clone was recorded at least ten times. The chain combines TRBV29-1 with TRBJ2-1, with no clear D. Germline loops: CDR1 SQVTM, CDR2 ANQGSEA. Trimming took 4 bases from V and 0 from J, leaving 4 bases between them. This CDR3 is 12 amino acids long. The CDR3 nucleotides read TGCAGCGTTGGACTCTCCTACAATGAGCAGTTCTTC. Residues: CSVGLSYNEQFF.

This clone was picked up many times. This chain joins TRBV9 and TRBJ2-2, with unresolved D. This CDR3 has 13 amino acids. Germline values: CDR1 SGDLS, CDR2 YYNGEE. The V gene lost 4 bases and the J gene lost 0 bases, with 4 bases spanning the gap. CDR3 in DNA: TGTGCCAGCAGCTCCGCGAACACCGGGGAGCTGTTTTTT. Protein sequence: CASSSANTGELFF.

The V gene is TRBV6-6, the J gene TRBJ2-7; 10 nucleotides align to TRBD2. V dropped 5 bases and J dropped 3; count of bases not matched to a gene: 4. The CDR3 totals 14 residues. The germline V gene encodes CDR1 MNHNY and CDR2 SVGAGI (reference sequence). The CDR3 bases are TGTGCCAGCAGTGGGACTAGCGACCACTACGAGCAGTACTTC. This gives the protein CASSGTSDHYEQYF.

V is TRBV5-1 and J is TRBJ2-3; D may be TRBD1 (5 bases). V was pared by 1 base and J by 1 base, with 13 bases between. The CDR3 extends over 16 amino acids. Germline loops: CDR1 SGHRS, CDR2 YFSETQ. The CDR3 DNA reads as TGCGCCAGCAGCTTGCAGGGTGGGTTAGGCACAGATACGCAGTATTTT. Residues: CASSLQGGLGTDTQYF.

The J gene is TRBJ2-3, the V gene TRBV4-1; the D gene is possibly TRBD2 (5 bases). The V end lost 3 bases, the J end lost 2 bases, and 15 bases lay between the germline ends. The CDR3 length is 16 residues. CDR1 MGHRA and CDR2 YSYEKL come from the germline V gene. The CDR3 DNA reads as TGCGCCAGCAGCCAGAGGGTAGGAGGTAACACAGATACGCAGTATTTT. Translated, it gives CASSQRVGGNTDTQYF.

This chain uses TRBV5-1 with TRBJ2-2; D ambiguous. Germline V lookup: CDR1 SGHRS, CDR2 YFSETQ. V was trimmed by 5 bases and J by 2 bases, leaving 10 bases between them. CDR3 length: 14 amino acids. CDR3 coding DNA: TGCGCCAGCAGTTCGGGTCACAACACCGGGGAGCTGTTTTTT. As protein: CASSSGHNTGELFF. Combining the CDR3 with reference TRBV5-1 and TRBJ2-2 gives the whole variable domain KAGVTQTPRYLIKTRGQQVTLSCSPISGHRSVSWYQQTPGQGLQFLFEYFSETQRNKGNFPGRFSGRQFSNSRSEMNVSTLELGDSALYLCASSSGHNTGELFFGEGSRLTVL.

This clone was counted between two and nine times. The rearrangement uses TRBV5-6 and TRBJ1-3; TRBD1 is a possible D gene (6 bases). This CDR3 comprises 16 residues. Per the germline V gene, CDR1 is SGHDT and CDR2 is YYEEEE. V dropped 1 base and J dropped 2 bases, with 13 bases sitting between them. CDR3 region: CASSLRRGIAGNTIYF. The CDR3 region has the DNA TGTGCCAGCAGCTTGCGAAGGGGGATCGCTGGAAACACCATATATTTT.